This T cell receptor beta chain was recovered during a study of vaccination and CD4 T cells after COVID-19. Study context: It was a median about 99 days after diagnosis, with a range of 35 to 161, that post-COVID samples were drawn. Stimulation used overlapping spike peptides from SARS-CoV-2, HCoV-NL63, HCoV-OC43 and HCoV-229E.

Cultured CD4+ T cell DNA underwent sequencing with the Oncomine TCR Beta short-read assay. Investigators obtained genomic DNA by extraction from cultured CD4+ T cells. TCRdb itself ran the PCR reads through MiXCR, one entry per CDR3 protein. Of about 23,000 distinct CDR3 sequences detected, approximately 67% appear once; the ten largest clones hold less than 25%. This clonotype came up a few times. Its antigen is currently unknown. Treatment denoted: roughly ten-day PBMC culture with coronavirus spike peptide pools or control peptides (ViraFEST assay). Days 3 and 7 saw half the medium swapped for fresh IL-2 medium. Germline-derived CDR1 and CDR2 are LNHNV and YYDKDF (reference sequence). CDR3 size: 15 residues. Trimming removed 1 base from V and 8 bases from J; junction bases left unmatched: 8.

This material consisted of CD4+ T cells from blood, cultured in vitro, taken after SARS-CoV-2 vaccination. The chain recombines TRBV15 with TRBJ1-2, with 9 bases identical to TRBD1. This sequence was found in a human donor who received a COVID-19 vaccine. CDR3 coding DNA: TGTGCCACCAGCAGAGCCGGAACAGGGACAGGGGGCTACACCTTC. This encodes CATSRAGTGTGGYTF.